This T cell receptor beta chain originates from a study of post-analysis software for immune sequencing data. Notes on the study in general: Comparison of patients with controls showed five TRBV segments more frequent in patients, TRBV5-6, TRBV5-1 and TRBV20-1 among them. Significantly decreased normalized Chao1 diversity was recorded for multiple sclerosis patients relative to controls.

Prepared TCR beta cDNA libraries contained unique molecular identifiers. TCRdb used MiXCR to reprocess the PCR reads, holding one entry per CDR3 protein. The data hold hundreds of thousands of distinct CDR3 sequences, with about 60% observed a single time. Comment on this clonotype: The antigen is unknown.

This CDR3 contains 15 residues. Germline-derived CDR1 and CDR2 are SGHRS and YFSETQ. The chain recombines TRBV5-1 with TRBJ2-7, with D possibly called TRBD1 or TRBD2 (5 bases each). The J call may be incorrect, as the DNA end agrees better with TRBJ2-5. This TCR derives from a girl aged 2 to 10 with multiple sclerosis. The sequencing sample was made of blood. DNA for the CDR3: TGCGCCAGCAGCTTGGGAGCTTGGGGGAGAGAGACCCAGTACTTC. It translates to CASSLGAWGRETQYF.